The 5 T cell receptor beta chains below all came from one sample that was sequenced in a study of cytomegalovirus exposure and HLA in healthy donors. Sequenced by immunoSEQ multiplex PCR; TCRdb stores in-frame clones only, minus some. The table shows approximately 120,000 clones, with around 94% occurring only once. Sequencing used PBMCs. Every receptor here comes from a woman between 18 and 30 years old in good health and CMV-seronegative.

This chain connects TRBV28 to TRBJ2-7; 9 bases are a match to TRBD2. V lost 4 bases and J lost 3; bases outside the gene matches: 19. CDR1 is MDHEN, CDR2 SYDVKM, per germline. The CDR3 covers 19 residues. CDR3 nucleotides: TGTGCCAGCAGTTCCGCGGGGGGGATAGCGGTTAGACGGGGCTACGAGCAGTACTTC. As protein: CASSSAGGIAVRRGYEQYF. The full variable domain, completed using reference TRBV28 and TRBJ2-7, is DVKVTQSSRYLVKRTGEKVFLECVQDMDHENMFWYRQDPGLGLRLIYFSYDVKMKEKGDIPEGYSVSREKKERFSLILESASTNQTSMYLCASSSAGGIAVRRGYEQYFGPGTRLTVT.

The chain links TRBV7-7 to TRBJ2-1; tentative D call: TRBD2 (7 bases). CDR3 length: 14 amino acids. The V end lost 5 bases, the J end lost 7 bases, and 15 bases lay between the germline ends. CDR1 SSHAT and CDR2 FNYEAQ come from the germline V gene (reference sequence). CDR3 coding DNA: TGTGCCAGCAGCCCGGGGGGCTTGGGAAATGAGCAGTTCTTC. As protein: CASSPGGLGNEQFF.

The chain recombines TRBV19 with TRBJ2-3; TRBD2 is a possible D gene (6 bases). The V end lost 5 bases, the J end lost 1 base, and 10 bases lay between the germline ends. CDR3 size: 14 residues. CDR1 and CDR2 (germline): LNHDA, SQIVND (reference sequence). CDR3 DNA: TGTGCCAGTAGTCAGGGCGGGGGCACAGATACGCAGTATTTT. The encoded protein is CASSQGGGTDTQYF.

A few counts support this clone. The chain has TRBV6-1 and TRBJ2-7; TRBD2 might be the D (6 bases). Germline loops: CDR1 MNHNS, CDR2 SASEGT. CDR3 length: 15 residues. V lost 1 base and J lost 0, with 10 bases in between. The CDR3 reads CASSEGLAYSYEQYF. CDR3 sequence (DNA): TGTGCCAGCAGTGAAGGGCTAGCGTACTCCTACGAGCAGTACTTC.

The chain combines TRBV4-1 with TRBJ2-3; 7 positions agree with TRBD2. V shed 5 bases and J 3 bases; nucleotides not matched to a gene: 14. The CDR3 has 17 amino acids. Germline V gene sequence: CDR1 MGHRA, CDR2 YSYEKL. CDR3 sequence reads: CASSFEAAGVGTDTQYF. CDR3 DNA: TGCGCCAGCAGCTTCGAGGCGGCGGGAGTTGGGACAGATACGCAGTATTTT.